One sample yielded the 8 T cell receptor beta chains listed below, sequenced in a study of beta chain features in type 1 diabetes. The antigens for these receptors are not known. Sequencing targeted expressed TCRB transcripts, as all isolated RNA had been reverse transcribed. Generated by immunoSEQ multiplex PCR, the TCRdb table keeps only in-frame clones and is missing some. Of 680,000 or so clones in the sample, around an eighth are singletons; the top ten hold roughly 0.022%. Study-level results: For Type 1 diabetes patients, all four CD4+ subsets carried TCRB CDR3s that were moderately but significantly shorter.

Sample: naive CD4+ T cells from blood. The receptors stem from a man aged 18 to 29 with type 1 diabetes.

The table lists this clone with a few counts. The rearrangement joins TRBV7-3 to TRBJ2-5, with D possibly matching TRBD1 (5 bases). The J call could be wrong; TRBJ2-7 is a better fit for the DNA end. Germline CDR1 is SGHTA and CDR2 is FQGTGA. The CDR3 loop spans 13 amino acids. The CDR3, as DNA: TGTGCCAGCAGCGCTGGGGCGGTTAACGAGCAGTACTTC. It is translated as CASSAGAVNEQYF.

This clone turned up a few times. The V gene is TRBV4-2, the J gene TRBJ2-7, with D possibly being TRBD1 (5 bases). The germline V and J ends were trimmed by 0 bases and 4 bases, with 16 bases remaining between them. There are 16 residues in the CDR3. Germline assignment: CDR1 LGHNA and CDR2 YNFKEQ. CDR3 sequence (DNA): TGTGCCAGCAGCCAAGATCGGCAGGGAATTCAGTACGAGCAGTACTTC. Translation: CASSQDRQGIQYEQYF.

This clone was picked up a small number of times. V is TRBV21-1 and J is TRBJ2-3; the D call of TRBD2 is as the table states it, not checked on the DNA. TRBV21-1 is shown as a pseudogene. The CDR3 runs 15 residues. As DNA, the CDR3 is TGTGCCAGCAGCTCATCGCCTCGGTGGACAGATACGCAGTATTTT. It codes for CASSSSPRWTDTQYF.

The gene calls are TRBV28 and TRBJ1-5; 8 positions match TRBD1. Germline V gene data show CDR1 as MDHEN and CDR2 as SYDVKM. J gave up 14 bases and V 6 bases, and 6 bases lay outside the gene matches. This CDR3 has 11 residues. CDR3 nucleotides: TGTGCCAGCAGCGCCGAGGACAGGGAGCATTTT. Protein: CASSAEDREHF.

This clone was seen a few times. The gene calls are TRBV4-1 and TRBJ2-1, with D unclear. CDR3 size: 14 residues. Germline assignment: CDR1 MGHRA and CDR2 YSYEKL. V was trimmed by 3 bases and J by 6 bases, leaving 12 bases between them. The CDR3 loop is CASSQDGLPNEQFF. The CDR3 nucleotides are TGCGCCAGCAGCCAGGACGGGCTCCCCAATGAGCAGTTCTTC.

With respect to this clone: The junction differs from germline at one of its ends, possibly a read error. The gene calls are TRBV28 and TRBJ2-7; D possibly corresponds to TRBD1 (6 bases). The CDR3 is 10 amino acids. CDR1 and CDR2 from the germline V gene are MDHEN and SYDVKM. CDR3 DNA: TGTGCCAGCAGTTCTGGGACACCAAACTTC. This codes for CASSSGTPNF.

About this clone itself: In the same sample, other DNA sequences code for this CDR3. V usage is TRBV2 and J usage is TRBJ2-5; tentatively, D is TRBD1 (5 bases). This CDR3 is built from 13 residues. Trimming removed 4 bases from V and 2 bases from J, with 8 bases in between. Germline V gene sequence: CDR1 SNHLY, CDR2 FYNNEI. The CDR3 region is CASSGQGQETQYF. In nucleotides, the CDR3 is TGTGCCAGCAGTGGCCAGGGACAAGAGACCCAGTACTTC.

This clone was detected only a few times. V gene TRBV7-2 combines with J gene TRBJ2-3; D gene ambiguous. This CDR3 contains 12 residues. The V end was cut by 5 bases, the J end by 4 bases, with 7 bases between. The germline V gene has CDR1 SGHTA and CDR2 FQGNSA. Written as DNA, the CDR3 is TGTGCCAGCAGCACCCCCCCAGATACGCAGTATTTT. It codes for CASSTPPDTQYF.